This paragraph covers one T cell receptor beta chain sequence. The antigen is not known. The CDR3 is 16 amino acids. The V gene's germline CDR1 is MDHEN and CDR2 SYDVKM. V lost 1 base, J lost 8 bases, and 18 bases lay in between. This entry belongs to a study of T cell repertoires in cytomegalovirus infection. Across the study: Public TCR beta signatures marked donors with CMV infection and the matching HLA. The study's findings and limits: HLA-C-restricted TCR beta clonotypes specific for CMV led the ex vivo response.

One entry per CDR3 protein, called by TCRdb with MiXCR from the reads. The sample yields approximately 270,000 distinct CDR3 sequences, under 25% seen once. The chain employs TRBV28 and TRBJ1-3, with D tentatively TRBD1 (5 bases). The input for sequencing was cultured PBMCs, taken from culture after CMV antigen stimulation. The sequence was collected from a human donor in good health (CMV status not recorded). Some clones in this sample may be carry-over from other donors' samples. As DNA, the CDR3 is TGTGCCAGCAGTTTATATCAGTTGCAGGGTTCGGACACCATATATTTT. Its translation is CASSLYQLQGSDTIYF.